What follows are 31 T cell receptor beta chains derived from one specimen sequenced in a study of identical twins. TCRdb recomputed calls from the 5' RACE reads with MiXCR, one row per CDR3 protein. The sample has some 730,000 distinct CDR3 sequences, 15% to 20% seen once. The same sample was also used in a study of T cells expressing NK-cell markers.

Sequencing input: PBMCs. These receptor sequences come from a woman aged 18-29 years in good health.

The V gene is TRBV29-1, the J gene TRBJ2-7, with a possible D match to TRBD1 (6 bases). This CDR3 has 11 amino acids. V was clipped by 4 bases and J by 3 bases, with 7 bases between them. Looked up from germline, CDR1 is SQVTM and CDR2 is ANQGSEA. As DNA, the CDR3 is TGCAGCGTTGTAGGGGGCTACGAGCAGTACTTC. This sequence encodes CSVVGGYEQYF.

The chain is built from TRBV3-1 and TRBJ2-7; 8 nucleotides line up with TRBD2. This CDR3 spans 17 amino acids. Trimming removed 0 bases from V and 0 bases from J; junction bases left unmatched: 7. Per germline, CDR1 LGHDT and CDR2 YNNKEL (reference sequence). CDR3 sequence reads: CASSQEWAAGASYEQYF. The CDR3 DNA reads TGTGCCAGCAGCCAAGAGTGGGCAGCGGGGGCCTCCTACGAGCAGTACTTC.

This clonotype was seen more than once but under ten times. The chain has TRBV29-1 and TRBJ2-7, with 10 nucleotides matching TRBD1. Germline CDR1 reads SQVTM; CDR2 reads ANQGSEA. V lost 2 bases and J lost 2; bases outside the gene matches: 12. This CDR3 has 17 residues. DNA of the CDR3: TGCAGCGTTGAAAATCGGGGGGGGACAGGGGATCCCTACGAGCAGTACTTC. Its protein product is CSVENRGGTGDPYEQYF.

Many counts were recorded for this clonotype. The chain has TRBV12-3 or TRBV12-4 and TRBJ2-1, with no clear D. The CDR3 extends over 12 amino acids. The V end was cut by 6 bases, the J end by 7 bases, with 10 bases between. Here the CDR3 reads CASSPQGNEQFF. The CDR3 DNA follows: TGTGCCAGCAGCCCCCAAGGAAATGAGCAGTTCTTC.

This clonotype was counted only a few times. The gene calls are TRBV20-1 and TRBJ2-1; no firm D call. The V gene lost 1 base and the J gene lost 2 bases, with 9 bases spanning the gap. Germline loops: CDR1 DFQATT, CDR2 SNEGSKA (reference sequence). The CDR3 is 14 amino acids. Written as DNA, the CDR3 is TGCAGTGCTAGAGTTGTGGCGGCCTACAATGAGCAGTTCTTC. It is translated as CSARVVAAYNEQFF.

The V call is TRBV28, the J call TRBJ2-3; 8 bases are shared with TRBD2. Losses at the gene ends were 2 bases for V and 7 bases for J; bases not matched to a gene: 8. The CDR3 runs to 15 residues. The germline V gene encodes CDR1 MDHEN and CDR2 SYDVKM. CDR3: CASSLVGLGRNTQYF. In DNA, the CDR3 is TGTGCCAGCAGTTTAGTGGGACTAGGGCGGAATACGCAGTATTTT.

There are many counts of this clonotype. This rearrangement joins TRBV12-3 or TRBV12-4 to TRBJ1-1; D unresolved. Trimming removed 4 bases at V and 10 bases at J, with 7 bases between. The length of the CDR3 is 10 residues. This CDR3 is CASSSGVAFF. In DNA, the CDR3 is TGTGCCAGCAGTTCAGGAGTAGCTTTCTTT.

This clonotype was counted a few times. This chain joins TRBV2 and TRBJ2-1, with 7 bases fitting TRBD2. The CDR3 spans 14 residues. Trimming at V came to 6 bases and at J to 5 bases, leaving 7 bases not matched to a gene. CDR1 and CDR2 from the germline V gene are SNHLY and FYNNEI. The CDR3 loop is CASRPGGPNNEQFF. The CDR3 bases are TGTGCCAGCAGACCGGGGGGTCCTAACAATGAGCAGTTCTTC.

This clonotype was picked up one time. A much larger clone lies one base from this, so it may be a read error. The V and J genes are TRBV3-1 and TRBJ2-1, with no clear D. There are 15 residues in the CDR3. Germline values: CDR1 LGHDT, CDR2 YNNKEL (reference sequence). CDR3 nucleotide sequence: TGTGCCTGCAGCCATGGGCGGAGCTCCTACAATGAGCAGTTCTTC. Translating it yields CACSHGRSSYNEQFF.

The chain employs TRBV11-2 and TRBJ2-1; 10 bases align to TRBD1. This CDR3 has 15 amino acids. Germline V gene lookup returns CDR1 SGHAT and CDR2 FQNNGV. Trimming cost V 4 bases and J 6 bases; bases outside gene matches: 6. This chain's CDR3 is CASSSDRGLGNEQFF. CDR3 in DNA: TGTGCCAGCAGCTCCGACAGGGGGCTCGGCAATGAGCAGTTCTTC.

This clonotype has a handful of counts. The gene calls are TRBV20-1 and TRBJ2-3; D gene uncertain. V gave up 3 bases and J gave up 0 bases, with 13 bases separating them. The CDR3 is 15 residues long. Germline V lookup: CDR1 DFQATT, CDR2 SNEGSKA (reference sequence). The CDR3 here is CSASGYQTSTDTQYF. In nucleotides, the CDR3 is TGCAGTGCTAGTGGCTACCAAACTAGCACAGATACGCAGTATTTT.

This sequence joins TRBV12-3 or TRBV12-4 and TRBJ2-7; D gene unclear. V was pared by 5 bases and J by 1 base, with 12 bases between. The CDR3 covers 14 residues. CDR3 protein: CASSQSDESYEQYF. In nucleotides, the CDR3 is TGTGCCAGCAGTCAATCAGACGAGTCCTACGAGCAGTACTTC.

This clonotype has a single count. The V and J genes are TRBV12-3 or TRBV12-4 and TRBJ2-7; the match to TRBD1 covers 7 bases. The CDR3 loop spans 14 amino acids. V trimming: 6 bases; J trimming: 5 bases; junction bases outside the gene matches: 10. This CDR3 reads CASSDQTGLNEQYF. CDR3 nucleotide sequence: TGTGCCAGCAGCGACCAGACAGGGCTTAACGAGCAGTACTTC.

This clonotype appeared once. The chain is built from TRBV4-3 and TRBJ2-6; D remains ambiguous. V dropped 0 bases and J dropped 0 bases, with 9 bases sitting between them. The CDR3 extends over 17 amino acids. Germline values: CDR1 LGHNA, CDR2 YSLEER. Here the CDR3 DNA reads TGCGCCAGCAGCCAAGATTACACCAACTCTGGGGCCAACGTCCTGACTTTC. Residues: CASSQDYTNSGANVLTF.

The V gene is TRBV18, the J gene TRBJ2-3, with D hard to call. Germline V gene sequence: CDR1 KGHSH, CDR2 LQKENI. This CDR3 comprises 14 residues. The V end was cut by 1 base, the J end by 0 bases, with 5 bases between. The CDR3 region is CASSPRQSTDTQYF. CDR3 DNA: TGTGCCAGCTCACCACGCCAGAGCACAGATACGCAGTATTTT.

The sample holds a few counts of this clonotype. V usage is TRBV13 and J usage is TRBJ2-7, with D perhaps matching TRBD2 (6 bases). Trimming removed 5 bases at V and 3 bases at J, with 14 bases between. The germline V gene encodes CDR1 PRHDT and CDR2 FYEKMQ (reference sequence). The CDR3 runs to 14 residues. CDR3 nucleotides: TGTGCCAGCAGCACCGGGACTCGAAACTACGAGCAGTACTTC. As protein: CASSTGTRNYEQYF.

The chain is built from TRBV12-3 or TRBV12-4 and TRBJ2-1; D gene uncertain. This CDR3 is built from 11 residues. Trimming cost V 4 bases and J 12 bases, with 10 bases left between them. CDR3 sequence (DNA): TGTGCCAGCAGTTATAGGGTAGGGCAGTTCTTC. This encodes CASSYRVGQFF.

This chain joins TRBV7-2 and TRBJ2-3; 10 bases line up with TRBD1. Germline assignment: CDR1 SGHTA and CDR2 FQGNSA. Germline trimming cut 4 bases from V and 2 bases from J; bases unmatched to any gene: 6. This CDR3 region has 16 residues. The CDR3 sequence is CASSSGQGLFTDTQYF. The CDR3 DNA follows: TGTGCCAGCAGCTCGGGACAGGGGCTGTTCACAGATACGCAGTATTTT.

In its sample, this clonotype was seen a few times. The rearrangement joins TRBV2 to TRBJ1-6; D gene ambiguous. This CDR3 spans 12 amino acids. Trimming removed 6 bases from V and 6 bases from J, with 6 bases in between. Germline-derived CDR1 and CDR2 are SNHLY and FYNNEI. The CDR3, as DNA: TGTGCCAGCAGGGAACTTAATTCACCCCTCCACTTT. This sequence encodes CASRELNSPLHF.

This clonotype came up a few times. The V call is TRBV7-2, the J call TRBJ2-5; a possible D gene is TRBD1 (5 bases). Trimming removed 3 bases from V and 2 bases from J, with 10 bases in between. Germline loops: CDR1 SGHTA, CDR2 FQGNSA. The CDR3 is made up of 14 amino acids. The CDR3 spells CASSFRQRQETQYF. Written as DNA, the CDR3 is TGTGCCAGCAGCTTCCGACAGAGGCAAGAGACCCAGTACTTC.

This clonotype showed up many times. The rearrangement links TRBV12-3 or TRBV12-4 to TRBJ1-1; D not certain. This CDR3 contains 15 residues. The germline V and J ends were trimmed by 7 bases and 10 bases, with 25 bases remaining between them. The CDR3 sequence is CASTLPGEHQKGAFF. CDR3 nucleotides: TGTGCCAGCACCCTCCCGGGAGAGCACCAAAAGGGAGCTTTCTTT.

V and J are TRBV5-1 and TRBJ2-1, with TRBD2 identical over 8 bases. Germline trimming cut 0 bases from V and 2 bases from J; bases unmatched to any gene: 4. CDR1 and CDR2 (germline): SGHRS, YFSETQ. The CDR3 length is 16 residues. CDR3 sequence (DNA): TGCGCCAGCAGCTTGGTACCGGGGGGGCCCTACAATGAGCAGTTCTTC. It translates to CASSLVPGGPYNEQFF.

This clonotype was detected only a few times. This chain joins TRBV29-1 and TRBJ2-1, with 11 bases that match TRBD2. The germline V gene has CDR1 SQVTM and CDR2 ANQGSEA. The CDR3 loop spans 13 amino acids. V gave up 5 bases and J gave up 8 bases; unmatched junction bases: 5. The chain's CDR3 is CSVLLAGVYEQFF. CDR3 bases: TGCAGCGTTCTACTAGCGGGAGTCTATGAGCAGTTCTTC.

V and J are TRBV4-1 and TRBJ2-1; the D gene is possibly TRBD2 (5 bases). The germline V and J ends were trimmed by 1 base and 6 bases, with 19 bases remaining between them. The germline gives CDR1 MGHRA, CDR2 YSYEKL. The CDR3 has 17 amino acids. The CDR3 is CASSQVQTRGWPNEQFF. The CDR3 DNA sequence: TGCGCCAGCAGCCAAGTCCAAACCCGCGGGTGGCCCAATGAGCAGTTCTTC.

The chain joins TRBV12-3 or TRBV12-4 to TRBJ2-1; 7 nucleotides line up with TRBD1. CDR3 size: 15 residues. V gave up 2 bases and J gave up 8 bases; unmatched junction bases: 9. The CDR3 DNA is TGTGCCAGCAGTTTAATGACAGGGTTTGTAGATGAGCAGTTCTTC. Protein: CASSLMTGFVDEQFF.

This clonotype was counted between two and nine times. CDR3 residues: CASSEGNGAVFGQFF. DNA of the CDR3: TGTGCCAGCAGTGAAGGAAATGGGGCAGTTTTTGGGCAGTTCTTC. The chain joins TRBV2 to TRBJ2-1, with D perhaps matching TRBD1 (5 bases). Germline V gives CDR1 SNHLY, CDR2 FYNNEI. The CDR3 contains 15 residues. The V end lost 1 base, the J end lost 12 bases, and 19 bases lay between the germline ends.

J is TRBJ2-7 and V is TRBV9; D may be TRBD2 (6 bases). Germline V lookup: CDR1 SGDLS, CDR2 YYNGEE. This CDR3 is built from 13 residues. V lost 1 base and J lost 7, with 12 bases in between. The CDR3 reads CASSVLIGGEQYF. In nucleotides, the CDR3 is TGTGCCAGCAGCGTACTAATTGGGGGGGAGCAGTACTTC.

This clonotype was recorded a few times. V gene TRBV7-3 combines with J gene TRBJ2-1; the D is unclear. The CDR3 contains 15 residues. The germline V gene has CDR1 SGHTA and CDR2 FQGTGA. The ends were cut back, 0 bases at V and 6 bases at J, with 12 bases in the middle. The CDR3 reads CASSLTGRSTNEQFF. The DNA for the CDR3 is TGTGCCAGCAGCTTAACTGGGCGTTCTACCAATGAGCAGTTCTTC.

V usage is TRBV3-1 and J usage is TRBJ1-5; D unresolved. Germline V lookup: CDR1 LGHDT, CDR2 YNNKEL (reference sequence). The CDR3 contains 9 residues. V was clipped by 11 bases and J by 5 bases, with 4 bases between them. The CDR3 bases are TGTGCCCTCGATCAGCCCCAGCATTTT. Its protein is CALDQPQHF.

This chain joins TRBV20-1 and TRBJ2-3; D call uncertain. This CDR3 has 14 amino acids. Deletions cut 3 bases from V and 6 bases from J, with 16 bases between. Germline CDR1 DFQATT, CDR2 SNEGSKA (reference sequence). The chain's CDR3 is CSASSSFGLDTQYF. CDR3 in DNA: TGCAGTGCTAGTAGTTCGTTTGGGTTGGATACGCAGTATTTT.

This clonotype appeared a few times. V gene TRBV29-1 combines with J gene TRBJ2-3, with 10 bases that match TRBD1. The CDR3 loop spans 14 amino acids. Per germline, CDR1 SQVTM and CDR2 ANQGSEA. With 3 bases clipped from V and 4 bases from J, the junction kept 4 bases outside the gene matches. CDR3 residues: CSVEGTGVADTQYF. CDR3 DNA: TGCAGCGTTGAGGGGACAGGGGTGGCAGATACGCAGTATTTT.